These 30 T cell receptor beta chains were sequenced from one sample in a study of T cell responses to AZD1222 COVID-19 vaccine. Profiled with immunoSEQ multiplex PCR; TCRdb holds only in-frame clones, not every one. The repertoire includes some 110,000 clones, around 89% of them detected once, and approximately 3.3% sits in the top ten. The material was peripheral blood, obtained on day 0 of AZD1222 vaccination. The source of these receptors is an adult in good health.

V and J are TRBV12-3 or TRBV12-4 and TRBJ1-5; D uncertain. The CDR3 length is 13 residues. Trimming removed 1 base at V and 3 bases at J, with 4 bases between. The CDR3 DNA reads TGTGCCAGCAGTTTAGGGTACAATCAGCCCCAGCATTTT. Translated: CASSLGYNQPQHF.

The genes are TRBV27 and TRBJ2-7, with a tentative D call TRBD1 (6 bases). The CDR3 runs to 13 residues. Trimming took 4 bases from V and 5 from J, leaving 12 bases between them. CDR1 and CDR2 from the germline V gene are MNHEY and SMNVEV (reference sequence). CDR3: CASSWGPRDEQYF. Written as DNA, the CDR3 is TGTGCCAGCAGTTGGGGGCCTCGCGACGAGCAGTACTTC.

V gene TRBV19 combines with J gene TRBJ1-3; no definite D call. This CDR3 comprises 15 residues. Deletions cut 6 bases from V and 2 bases from J, with 14 bases between. Germline lookup yields CDR1 LNHDA and CDR2 SQIVND (reference sequence). The CDR3 is CASRWRGRTGNTIYF. In DNA, the CDR3 is TGTGCCAGTAGATGGAGAGGGCGGACTGGAAACACCATATATTTT.

This chain uses TRBV15 with TRBJ2-7, with D unresolved. The V end was cut by 4 bases, the J end by 7 bases, with 14 bases between. The germline gives CDR1 LNHNV, CDR2 YYDKDF (reference sequence). The CDR3 contains 13 residues. CDR3 protein: CATSNGPTREQYF. CDR3 coding DNA: TGTGCCACCAGCAACGGCCCTACAAGGGAGCAGTACTTC.

This clone was recorded once. The chain recombines TRBV4-2 with TRBJ2-1; D gene uncertain. The CDR3 consists of 15 residues. Germline CDR1 and CDR2: LGHNA and YNFKEQ. The V gene lost 0 bases and the J gene lost 4 bases, with 10 bases spanning the gap. The CDR3 region has the DNA TGTGCCAGCAGCCAAGACGGCGACACATACAATGAGCAGTTCTTC. Translating it yields CASSQDGDTYNEQFF.

This clone was detected once. This chain connects TRBV6-5 to TRBJ2-7, with 10 bases aligning to TRBD1. The J segment lost 3 bases and the V segment lost 4 bases, leaving 6 bases of the junction unmatched. This CDR3 has 15 amino acids. The germline V gene encodes CDR1 MNHEY and CDR2 SVGAGI. The CDR3 DNA reads as TGTGCCAGCAGTTTAATGGGGACAGGGGTCTACGAGCAGTACTTC. It is translated as CASSLMGTGVYEQYF.

The gene calls are TRBV2 and TRBJ2-7, with 8 bases identical to TRBD2. The CDR3 extends over 16 amino acids. From germline, CDR1 is SNHLY and CDR2 FYNNEI. J lost 5 bases, V lost 2 bases, and 11 bases had no gene match. The CDR3 sequence is CASSESSGGTRNEQYF. The CDR3 region has the DNA TGTGCCAGCAGTGAATCTTCGGGGGGGACCAGGAACGAGCAGTACTTC.

CDR3 sequence: CASSAPRNGYSNQPQHF. The CDR3 region has the DNA TGTGCCAGCAGTGCTCCTCGGAACGGATATAGCAATCAGCCCCAGCATTTT. The rearrangement uses TRBV6-1 and TRBJ1-5; D uncertain. The length of the CDR3 is 17 residues. Deletions cut 4 bases from V and 0 bases from J, with 16 bases between. CDR1 is MNHNS and CDR2 is SASEGT in the germline V gene.

The chain carries TRBV19 and TRBJ2-7; maybe TRBD2 (5 bases). With 6 bases removed from V and 3 bases from J, the gap between germline ends came to 18 bases. Germline lookup yields CDR1 LNHDA and CDR2 SQIVND (reference sequence). There are 15 residues in the CDR3. CDR3 in amino acids: CASSPVGLASYEQYF. In DNA, the CDR3 is TGTGCCAGTAGCCCGGTCGGTCTAGCAAGCTACGAGCAGTACTTC.

This clone was observed a single time. This sequence joins TRBV24-1 and TRBJ2-3, with D possibly being TRBD1 (6 bases). V gave up 4 bases and J gave up 4 bases, with 17 bases separating them. CDR3 length: 16 amino acids. The germline V gene has CDR1 KGHDR and CDR2 SFDVKD. The CDR3 loop reads CATSDPRPGAPDTQYF. The CDR3, as DNA: TGTGCCACCAGTGACCCCCGCCCAGGGGCACCAGATACGCAGTATTTT.

The V call is TRBV29-1, the J call TRBJ1-1; the match to TRBD1 covers 7 bases. Germline CDR1 SQVTM, CDR2 ANQGSEA. The CDR3 is 11 residues long. Trimming took 7 bases from V and 7 from J; bases not matched to a gene: 6. CDR3 protein: CSGTGDYEAFF. The DNA for the CDR3 is TGCAGCGGTACAGGGGATTATGAAGCTTTCTTT.

The CDR3 DNA is TGTGCCAGCAGCTTAGGAGGGAGTAAAAACATTCAGTACTTC. It translates to CASSLGGSKNIQYF. J is TRBJ2-4 and V is TRBV7-9; a weak D match, TRBD2 (5 bases). V was shortened by 1 base and J by 4 bases, with 8 bases between the two germline ends. The CDR3 loop spans 14 amino acids. Germline V gene sequence: CDR1 SEHNR, CDR2 FQNEAQ (reference sequence).

This chain uses TRBV27 with TRBJ2-3; D gene unclear. V lost 5 bases, J lost 6 bases, and 18 bases lay in between. This CDR3 contains 15 residues. CDR1 is MNHEY, CDR2 SMNVEV, per germline (reference sequence). CDR3 amino acids: CASSPTSPQADTQYF. In DNA, the CDR3 is TGTGCCAGCAGTCCAACGTCCCCCCAAGCGGATACGCAGTATTTT.

Details on this clone: At one of its ends the junction is not consistent with the germline gene, which may arise from a read error. V is TRBV12-3 or TRBV12-4 and J is TRBJ1-1, with TRBD1 matching over 7 bases. The CDR3 runs 13 residues. The DNA of the CDR3 is TGTGCTAGCAGTTTGACAGGGTCCACTGAAGCTTTCTTT. Amino acids: CASSLTGSTEAFF.

The chain links TRBV9 to TRBJ2-3; TRBD2 matches 12 bases. In germline, CDR1 is SGDLS, CDR2 YYNGEE. The CDR3 loop spans 15 amino acids. V shed 0 bases, J shed 5 bases, and the junction held 1 base outside the gene matches. CDR3 DNA: TGTGCCAGCAGCGTAGAACTAGCGGGAGGAGATACGCAGTATTTT. The encoded protein is CASSVELAGGDTQYF.

The V gene is TRBV5-6, the J gene TRBJ2-5; D ambiguous. The CDR3 consists of 13 residues. V was cut by 0 bases and J by 5 bases, with 8 bases left in between. Germline V lookup: CDR1 SGHDT, CDR2 YYEEEE. As DNA, the CDR3 is TGTGCCAGCAGCTTGGATATAGGGGAGACCCAGTACTTC. Amino acids: CASSLDIGETQYF.

The gene calls are TRBV7-2 and TRBJ2-7, with a possible D match to TRBD1 (6 bases). The CDR3 is made up of 14 amino acids. The V gene lost 2 bases and the J gene lost 7 bases, with 15 bases spanning the gap. From germline, CDR1 is SGHTA and CDR2 FQGNSA. The CDR3 is CASSLIGRGGEQYF. CDR3 nucleotides: TGTGCCAGCAGCTTAATCGGCAGGGGCGGAGAGCAGTACTTC.

The CDR3 loop reads CAISEWTGELFF. CDR3 sequence (DNA): TGTGCCATCAGTGAGTGGACCGGGGAGCTGTTTTTT. This chain joins TRBV10-3 and TRBJ2-2, with no clear D. Germline CDR1 and CDR2: ENHRY and SYGVKD. This CDR3 contains 12 residues. The V end lost 1 base, the J end lost 5 bases, and 2 bases lay between the germline ends.

The chain has TRBV7-3 and TRBJ2-1; D ambiguous. The CDR3 extends over 15 amino acids. The germline CDR1 and CDR2 sequences are SGHTA and FQGTGA. The V and J ends lost 5 bases and 4 bases respectively, with 15 bases between them. The CDR3 DNA follows: TGTGCCAGCAGCAACCGAGATAGCTCTTACAATGAGCAGTTCTTC. This encodes CASSNRDSSYNEQFF.

This chain connects TRBV19 to TRBJ2-1, with D perhaps matching TRBD2 (6 bases). V gave up 8 bases and J gave up 3 bases, with 11 bases separating them. CDR1 is LNHDA and CDR2 is SQIVND in the germline V gene (reference sequence). The CDR3 covers 13 residues. The CDR3 DNA reads TGTGCCAGTTGCGGGACCAACTACAATGAGCAGTTCTTC. Translated, it gives CASCGTNYNEQFF.

The chain combines TRBV9 with TRBJ2-7; 7 nucleotides line up with TRBD1. This CDR3 comprises 14 residues. Germline V gene data show CDR1 as SGDLS and CDR2 as YYNGEE. The J segment lost 2 bases and the V segment lost 4 bases, leaving 6 bases of the junction unmatched. The CDR3 coding sequence is TGTGCCAGCAGCCCCCGGACAGGACCCTACGAGCAGTACTTC. Its protein product is CASSPRTGPYEQYF.

The V gene is TRBV7-2, the J gene TRBJ2-3; 11 nucleotides line up with TRBD2. Germline V gives CDR1 SGHTA, CDR2 FQGNSA. The V and J ends lost 2 bases and 2 bases, in that order; junction bases with no gene match: 9. The CDR3 has 18 residues. The chain's CDR3 is CASSLLAGGLRPTDTQYF. Written as DNA, the CDR3 is TGTGCCAGCAGCTTACTAGCGGGGGGCCTCCGGCCCACAGATACGCAGTATTTT.

This clone appeared a few times. The rearrangement joins TRBV6-5 to TRBJ1-2, with no clear D. There are 12 residues in the CDR3. V dropped 5 bases and J dropped 8 bases, with 12 bases sitting between them. Per the germline V gene, CDR1 is MNHEY and CDR2 is SVGAGI. This chain's CDR3 is CASSLRARGYTF. DNA for the CDR3: TGTGCCAGCAGTCTTCGGGCGAGAGGCTACACCTTC.

The chain combines TRBV29-1 with TRBJ2-7; D is perhaps TRBD1 (5 bases). This CDR3 has 12 amino acids. V was pared by 4 bases and J by 2 bases, with 9 bases between. Germline values: CDR1 SQVTM, CDR2 ANQGSEA. The CDR3 sequence is CSVVPGTYEQYF. The CDR3 DNA reads as TGCAGCGTTGTGCCAGGGACCTACGAGCAGTACTTC.

The chain couples TRBV5-1 to TRBJ2-7; D possibly matches TRBD1 or TRBD2 (5 bases each). Germline values: CDR1 SGHRS, CDR2 YFSETQ. This CDR3 has 15 amino acids. Trimming removed 0 bases at V and 1 base at J, with 11 bases between. As DNA, the CDR3 is TGCGCCAGCAGCTTGGAGGGACGGGCTTCCTACGAGCAGTACTTC. It codes for CASSLEGRASYEQYF.

In this sample, this clone turned up many times. The chain carries TRBV7-2 and TRBJ2-5; D is undetermined. Trimming pared 5 bases from V and 2 bases from J, leaving 9 bases between. The length of the CDR3 is 13 residues. Germline-derived CDR1 and CDR2 are SGHTA and FQGNSA. CDR3 residues: CASSQARQETQYF. In DNA form, the CDR3 reads TGTGCCAGCAGCCAGGCACGGCAAGAGACCCAGTACTTC.

The chain carries TRBV30 and TRBJ2-7; D may be TRBD1 (6 bases). Germline V CDR1 and CDR2: GTSNPN, SVGIG (reference sequence). CDR3 length: 12 amino acids. The V end was cut by 6 bases, the J end by 4 bases, with 13 bases between. The CDR3 region is CACGGLSYEQYF. The CDR3 bases are TGTGCCTGTGGGGGCCTTAGTTACGAGCAGTACTTC.

The chain has TRBV7-9 and TRBJ2-3; D ambiguous. CDR1 and CDR2 (germline): SEHNR, FQNEAQ (reference sequence). CDR3 size: 15 residues. V was shortened by 4 bases and J by 4 bases, with 15 bases between the two germline ends. The CDR3 DNA follows: TGTGCCAGCAGCTCGCTCTCCGGATCCTCAGATACGCAGTATTTT. Protein product: CASSSLSGSSDTQYF.

The chain carries TRBV7-8 and TRBJ2-2; D is perhaps TRBD1 (6 bases). The CDR3 sequence is 16 residues long. The V gene's germline CDR1 is SGHVS and CDR2 FQNEAQ. V lost 4 bases and J 0 bases, leaving 12 bases between the germline ends. The CDR3 loop is CASSSPGQPNTGELFF. As DNA, the CDR3 is TGTGCCAGCAGCTCACCGGGACAACCGAACACCGGGGAGCTGTTTTTT.

V usage is TRBV11-2 and J usage is TRBJ2-7; no clear D. CDR3 length: 15 amino acids. The germline V gene has CDR1 SGHAT and CDR2 FQNNGV. V was clipped by 2 bases and J by 1 base, with 12 bases between them. The DNA of the CDR3 is TGTGCCAGCAGCTTAAACTCCATACATTCCTACGAGCAGTACTTC. The encoded protein is CASSLNSIHSYEQYF.